This TCR beta chain was observed in a study of blood T cell repertoires in COVID-19. Study as a whole: PBMCs, B-cell-depleted T cells, or T cells were the source of the cDNA or gDNA that made up the material.

CDR1 SGHAT and CDR2 FQNNGV come from the germline V gene. The germline V and J ends were trimmed by 3 bases and 5 bases, with 17 bases remaining between them. CDR3 size: 16 residues. This clone appeared a single time. Authors' processing steps: The authors estimated nucleated cell counts from reference gene primer amplification. Only in-frame clones appear in the TCRdb table, and some are missing; sequencing was by immunoSEQ multiplex PCR. V, J and clone size were drawn from that table, and D and trimming were deduced from the DNA. The sample has tens of thousands of clones, more than 70% seen once. The origin of this receptor is a human donor in a cohort sampled during active COVID-19. Sequenced material: peripheral blood. This chain uses TRBV11-2 with TRBJ2-1; D gene unclear. CDR3: CASSFSVQDWNNEQFF. CDR3 bases: TGTGCCAGCAGCTTCTCGGTGCAGGATTGGAACAATGAGCAGTTCTTC.